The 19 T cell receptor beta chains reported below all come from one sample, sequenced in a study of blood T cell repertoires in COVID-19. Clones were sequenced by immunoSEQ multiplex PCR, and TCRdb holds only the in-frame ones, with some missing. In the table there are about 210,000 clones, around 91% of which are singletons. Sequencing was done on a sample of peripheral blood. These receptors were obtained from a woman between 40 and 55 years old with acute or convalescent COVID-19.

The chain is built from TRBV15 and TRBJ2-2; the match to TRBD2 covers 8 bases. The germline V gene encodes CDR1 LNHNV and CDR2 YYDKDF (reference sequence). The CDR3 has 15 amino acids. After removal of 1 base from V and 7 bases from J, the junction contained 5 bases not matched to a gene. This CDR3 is CATSRGGLDGGELFF. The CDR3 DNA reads TGTGCCACCAGCAGAGGGGGACTAGATGGCGGGGAGCTGTTTTTT.

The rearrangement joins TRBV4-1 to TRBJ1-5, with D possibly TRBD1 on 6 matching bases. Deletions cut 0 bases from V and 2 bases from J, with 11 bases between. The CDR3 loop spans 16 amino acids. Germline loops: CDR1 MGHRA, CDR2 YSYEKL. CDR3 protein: CASSQDPPGGNQPQHF. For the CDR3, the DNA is TGCGCCAGCAGCCAAGACCCCCCAGGGGGCAATCAGCCCCAGCATTTT.

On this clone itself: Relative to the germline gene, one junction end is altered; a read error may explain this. DNA of the CDR3: TGTGCCAGCAGTCTATCCCGGGACAGGGAAAATCTCTTC. It yields the protein CASSLSRDRENLF. The chain couples TRBV27 to TRBJ1-2; TRBD1 matches 9 bases. CDR1 MNHEY and CDR2 SMNVEV come from the germline V gene (reference sequence). This CDR3 is 13 amino acids long.

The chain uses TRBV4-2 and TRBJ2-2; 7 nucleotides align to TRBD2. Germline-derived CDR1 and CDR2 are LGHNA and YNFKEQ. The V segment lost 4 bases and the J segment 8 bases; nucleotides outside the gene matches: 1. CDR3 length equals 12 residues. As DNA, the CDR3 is TGTGCCAGCAGCCCGGGGGGAGGGGAGCTGTTTTTT. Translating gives CASSPGGGELFF.

The DNA for the CDR3 is TGCGCCAGCAGCCAAGTGTGGGCAGTTGTCCTCGAGACCCAGTACTTC. Translating gives CASSQVWAVVLETQYF. V usage is TRBV4-1 and J usage is TRBJ2-5; D unresolved. Deletions cut 1 base from V and 5 bases from J, with 17 bases between. The CDR3 runs to 16 residues. The germline V gene encodes CDR1 MGHRA and CDR2 YSYEKL.

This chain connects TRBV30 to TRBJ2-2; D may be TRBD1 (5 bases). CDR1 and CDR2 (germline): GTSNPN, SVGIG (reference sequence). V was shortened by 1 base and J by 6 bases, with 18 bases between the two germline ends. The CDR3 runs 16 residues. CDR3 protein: CAWSGFQGLTSGELFF. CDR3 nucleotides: TGTGCCTGGAGTGGTTTCCAGGGCTTGACTTCCGGGGAGCTGTTTTTT.

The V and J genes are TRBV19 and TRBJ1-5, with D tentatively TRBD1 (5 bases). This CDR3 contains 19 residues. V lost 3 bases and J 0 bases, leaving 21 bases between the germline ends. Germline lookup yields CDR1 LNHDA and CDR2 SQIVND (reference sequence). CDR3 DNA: TGTGCCAGTAGTATTTTTGTAGGAGGGGAGAGATATAGCAATCAGCCCCAGCATTTT. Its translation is CASSIFVGGERYSNQPQHF.

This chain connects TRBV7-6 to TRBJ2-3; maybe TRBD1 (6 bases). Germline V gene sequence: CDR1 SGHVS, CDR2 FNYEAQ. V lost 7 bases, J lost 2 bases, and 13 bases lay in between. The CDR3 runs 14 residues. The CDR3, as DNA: TGTGCCAGCAACTTTGGACAGCCCACAGATACGCAGTATTTT. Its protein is CASNFGQPTDTQYF. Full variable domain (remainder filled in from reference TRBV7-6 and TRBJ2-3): GAGVSQSPRYKVTKRGQDVALRCDPISGHVSLYWYRQALGQGPEFLTYFNYEAQQDKSGLPNDRFSAERPEGSISTLTIQRTEQRDSAMYRCASNFGQPTDTQYFGPGTRLTVL.

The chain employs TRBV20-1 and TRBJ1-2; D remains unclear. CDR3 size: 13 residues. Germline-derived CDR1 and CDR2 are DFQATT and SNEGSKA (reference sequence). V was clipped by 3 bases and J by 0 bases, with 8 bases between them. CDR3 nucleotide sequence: TGCAGTGCTAGTCTGACAACTAACTATGGCTACACCTTC. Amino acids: CSASLTTNYGYTF.

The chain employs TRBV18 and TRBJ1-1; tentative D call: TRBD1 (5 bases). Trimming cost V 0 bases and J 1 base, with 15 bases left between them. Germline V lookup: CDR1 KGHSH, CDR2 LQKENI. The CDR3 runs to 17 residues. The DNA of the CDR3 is TGTGCCAGCTCACCACCGAGCTGGGGCAAAAGGAACACTGAAGCTTTCTTT. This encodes CASSPPSWGKRNTEAFF.

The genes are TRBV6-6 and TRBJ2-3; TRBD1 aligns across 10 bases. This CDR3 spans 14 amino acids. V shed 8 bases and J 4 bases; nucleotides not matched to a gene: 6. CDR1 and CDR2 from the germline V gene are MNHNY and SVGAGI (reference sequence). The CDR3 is CASSSGTGADTQYF. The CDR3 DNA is TGTGCCAGCTCATCCGGGACAGGGGCAGATACGCAGTATTTT.

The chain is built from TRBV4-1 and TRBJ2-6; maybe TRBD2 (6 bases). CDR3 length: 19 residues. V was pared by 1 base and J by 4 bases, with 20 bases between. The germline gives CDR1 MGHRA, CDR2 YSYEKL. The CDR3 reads CASSQVGKRGGAGANVLTF. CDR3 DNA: TGCGCCAGCAGCCAAGTTGGGAAAAGGGGCGGGGCCGGGGCCAACGTCCTGACTTTC.

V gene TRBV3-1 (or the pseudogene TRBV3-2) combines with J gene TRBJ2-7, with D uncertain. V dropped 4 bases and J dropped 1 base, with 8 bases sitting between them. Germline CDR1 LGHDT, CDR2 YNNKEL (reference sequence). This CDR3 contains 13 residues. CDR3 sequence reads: CASSPGSSYEQYV. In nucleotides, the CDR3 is TGTGCCAGCAGCCCCGGGTCGTCCTACGAGCAGTACGTC.

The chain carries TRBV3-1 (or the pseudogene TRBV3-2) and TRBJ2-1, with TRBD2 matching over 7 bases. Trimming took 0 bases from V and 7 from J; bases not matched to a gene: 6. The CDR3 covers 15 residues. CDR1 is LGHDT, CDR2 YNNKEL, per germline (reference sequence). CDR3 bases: TGTGCCAGCAGCCAAGATCGGGCGGGGGAAAATGAGCAGTTCTTC. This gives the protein CASSQDRAGENEQFF.

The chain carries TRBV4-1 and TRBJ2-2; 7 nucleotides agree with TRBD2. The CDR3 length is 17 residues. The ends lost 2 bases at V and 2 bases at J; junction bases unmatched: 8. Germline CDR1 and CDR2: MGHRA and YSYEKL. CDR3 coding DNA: TGCGCCAGCAGCCAAATCGGGGGGAGGTATAACACCGGGGAGCTGTTTTTT. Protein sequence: CASSQIGGRYNTGELFF.

The CDR3, as DNA: TGTGCCAGCAGCTTAGCGTCTGATAGTGATGAGCAGTTCTTC. Its protein product is CASSLASDSDEQFF. The gene calls are TRBV7-8 and TRBJ2-1; no reliable D call. This CDR3 has 14 residues. In germline, CDR1 is SGHVS, CDR2 FQNEAQ. V was pared by 0 bases and J by 8 bases, with 11 bases between.

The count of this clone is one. CDR3 in DNA: TGTGCCAGCAGTTTATGGGGGGGCGGCAATCAGCCCCAGCATTTT. As protein: CASSLWGGGNQPQHF. V is TRBV27 and J is TRBJ1-5, with D perhaps matching TRBD1 (6 bases). CDR3 length: 15 residues. V dropped 1 base and J dropped 2 bases, with 9 bases sitting between them. Looked up from germline, CDR1 is MNHEY and CDR2 is SMNVEV (reference sequence).

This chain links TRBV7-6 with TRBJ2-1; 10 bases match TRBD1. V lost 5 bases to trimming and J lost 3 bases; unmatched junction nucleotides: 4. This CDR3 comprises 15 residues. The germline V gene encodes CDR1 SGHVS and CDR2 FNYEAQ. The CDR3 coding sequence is TGTGCCAGCAGCCTATGGACAGGGGGCTACAATGAGCAGTTCTTC. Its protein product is CASSLWTGGYNEQFF.

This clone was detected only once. CDR3 DNA sequence: TGTGCCAGTAAGGAGATTGGGAACACTGAAGCTTTCTTT. It encodes CASKEIGNTEAFF. This chain connects TRBV6-5 to TRBJ1-1; D remains ambiguous. This CDR3 spans 13 amino acids. Germline loops: CDR1 MNHEY, CDR2 SVGAGI. Trimming left V 9 bases short and J 1 base short, with 12 bases between.